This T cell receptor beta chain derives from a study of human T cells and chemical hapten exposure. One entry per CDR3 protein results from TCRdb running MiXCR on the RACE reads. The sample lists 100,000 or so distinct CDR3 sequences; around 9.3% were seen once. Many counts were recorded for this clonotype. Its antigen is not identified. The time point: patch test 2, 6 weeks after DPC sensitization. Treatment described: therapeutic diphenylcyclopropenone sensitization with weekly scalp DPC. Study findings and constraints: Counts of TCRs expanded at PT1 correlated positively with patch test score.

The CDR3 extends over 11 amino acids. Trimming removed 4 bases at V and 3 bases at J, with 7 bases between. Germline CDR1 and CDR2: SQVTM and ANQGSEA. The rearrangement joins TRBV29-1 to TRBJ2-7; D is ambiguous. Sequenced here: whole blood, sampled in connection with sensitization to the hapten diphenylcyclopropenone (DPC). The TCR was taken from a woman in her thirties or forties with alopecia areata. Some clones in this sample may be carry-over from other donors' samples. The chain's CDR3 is CSVATSYEQYF. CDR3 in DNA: TGCAGCGTTGCGACAAGCTACGAGCAGTACTTC.